This T cell receptor (beta chain) was found in a study of OX40 agonist ivuxolimab in advanced cancers. On the study more broadly: The study gave patients intravenous ivuxolimab at 0.01 to 10 mg/kg every 2 weeks. Partial responses were achieved by three patients: one hepatocellular carcinoma, two cutaneous melanoma.

Germline values: CDR1 LNHDA, CDR2 SQIVND (reference sequence). This CDR3 has 13 residues. The table came from immunoSEQ multiplex PCR; TCRdb's copy has only in-frame clones and leaves some out. Of 35,000 to 45,000 clones in the sample, 65% to 85% were seen once. Regarding this clone: The antigen is not known.

Broader study findings: Expanded peripheral T-cell antigen specificity went undetermined.

Specimen: CD4+ or CD8+ T cells sorted from blood, collected in a trial of the OX40 agonist ivuxolimab. The origin of this receptor is an adult with an advanced solid tumor such as melanoma, head and neck, liver or kidney cancer. J is TRBJ2-5 and V is TRBV19, with D tentatively TRBD1 (7 bases). The assigned J gene may be wrong: the sequence end matches TRBJ2-7 better. The CDR3 DNA reads as TGTGCCAGTAGTGCGGGACAGTACTACGAGCAGTACTTC. This codes for CASSAGQYYEQYF.